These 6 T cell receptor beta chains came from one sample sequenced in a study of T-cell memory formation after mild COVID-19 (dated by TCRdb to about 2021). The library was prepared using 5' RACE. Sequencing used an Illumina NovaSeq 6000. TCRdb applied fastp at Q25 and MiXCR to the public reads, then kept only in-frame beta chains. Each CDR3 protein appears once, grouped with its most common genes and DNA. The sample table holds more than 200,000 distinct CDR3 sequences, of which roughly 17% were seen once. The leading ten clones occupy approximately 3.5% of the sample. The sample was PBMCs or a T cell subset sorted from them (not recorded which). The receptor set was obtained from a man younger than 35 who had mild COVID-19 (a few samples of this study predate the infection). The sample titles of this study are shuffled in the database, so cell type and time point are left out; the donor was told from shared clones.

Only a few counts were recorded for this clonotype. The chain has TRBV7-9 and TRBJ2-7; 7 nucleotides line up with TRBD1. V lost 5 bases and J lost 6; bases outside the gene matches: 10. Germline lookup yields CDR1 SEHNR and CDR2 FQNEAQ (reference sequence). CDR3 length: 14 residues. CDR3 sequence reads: CASSTSTGRAEQYF. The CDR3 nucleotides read TGTGCCAGCAGCACATCGACAGGGCGGGCCGAGCAGTACTTC.

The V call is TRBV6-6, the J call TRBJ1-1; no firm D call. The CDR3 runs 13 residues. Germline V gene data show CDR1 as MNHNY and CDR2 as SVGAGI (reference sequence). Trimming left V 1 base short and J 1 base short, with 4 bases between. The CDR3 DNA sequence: TGTGCCAGCAGTTACTTGCGGAACACTGAAGCTTTCTTT. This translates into CASSYLRNTEAFF.

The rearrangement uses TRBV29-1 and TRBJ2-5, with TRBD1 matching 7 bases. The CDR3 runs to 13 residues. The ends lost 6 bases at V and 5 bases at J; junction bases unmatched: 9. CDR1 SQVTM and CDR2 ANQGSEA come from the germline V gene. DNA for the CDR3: TGCAGCGTGAAACAGGGGTTGCGGGAGACCCAGTACTTC. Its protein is CSVKQGLRETQYF.

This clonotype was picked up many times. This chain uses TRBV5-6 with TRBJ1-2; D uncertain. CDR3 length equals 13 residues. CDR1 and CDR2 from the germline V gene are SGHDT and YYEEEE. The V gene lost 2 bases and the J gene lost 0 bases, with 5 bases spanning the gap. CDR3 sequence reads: CASSFEANYGYTF. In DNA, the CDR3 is TGTGCCAGCAGCTTCGAAGCTAACTATGGCTACACCTTC.

The CDR3 DNA sequence: TGTGCCAGCAGTTACATGGGGGGCGCGGGCTATGGCTACACCTTC. This translates into CASSYMGGAGYGYTF. This chain joins TRBV6-5 and TRBJ1-2, with D possibly matching TRBD1 (6 bases). CDR1 and CDR2 (germline): MNHEY, SVGAGI. V was cut by 2 bases and J by 4 bases, with 14 bases left in between. CDR3 length: 15 amino acids.

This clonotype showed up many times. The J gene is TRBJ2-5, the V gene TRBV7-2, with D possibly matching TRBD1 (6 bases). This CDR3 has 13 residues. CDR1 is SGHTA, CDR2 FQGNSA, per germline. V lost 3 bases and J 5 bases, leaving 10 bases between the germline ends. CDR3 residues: CASSFQGKETQYF. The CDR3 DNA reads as TGTGCCAGCAGCTTTCAGGGGAAGGAGACCCAGTACTTC.